The T cell receptor (beta chain) under discussion was sequenced for a study of blood T cell repertoires in COVID-19. Per the germline V gene, CDR1 is SQVTM and CDR2 is ANQGSEA. V dropped 5 bases and J dropped 1 base, with 11 bases sitting between them. This CDR3 contains 13 residues. The table lists this clone with a few counts. In the original analysis: Amplifying reference gene primers gave estimates of nucleated cell counts. The assay was immunoSEQ multiplex PCR, and TCRdb's table has in-frame clones only and misses some. Clonal size and the V and J genes are those of that table, whereas D and trimming came from the DNA. Of approximately 210,000 clones listed, 70% to 85% are singletons. Recovered status in Cohort 3 required two negative PCRs, clearance, or symptom resolution.

The sequence was collected from a woman aged 55-70 years who had recovered from COVID-19. The material sequenced was PBMCs or T cells enriched from blood (not recorded which). The chain combines TRBV29-1 with TRBJ1-1; no reliable D call. CDR3 sequence reads: CSVQAVGNTEAFF. CDR3 nucleotides: TGCAGCGTTCAGGCCGTGGGGAACACTGAAGCTTTCTTT.